What follows are 19 T cell receptor beta chains derived from one specimen sequenced in a study of blood T cell repertoires in COVID-19. TCRdb keeps only in-frame clones here, not all; method: immunoSEQ multiplex PCR. The sample holds 95,000 to 150,000 clones, 90% seen once. Specimen: peripheral blood. The receptors here all came from a woman aged 60 to 75 with COVID-19, enrolled during active disease.

This clone was observed once. The CDR3 loop is CASSDPKRRTGVTNEKLFF. The DNA of the CDR3 is TGTGCCAGCAGTGACCCGAAGCGCCGGACAGGGGTAACTAATGAAAAACTGTTTTTT. V usage is TRBV6-1 and J usage is TRBJ1-4, with 9 bases fitting TRBD1. V lost 3 bases and J lost 1; bases outside the gene matches: 12. The germline V gene has CDR1 MNHNS and CDR2 SASEGT. The CDR3 has 19 residues.

CDR3: CASSWPGNYGYTF. In nucleotides, the CDR3 is TGTGCCAGCAGTTGGCCGGGTAACTATGGCTACACCTTC. The chain couples TRBV6-2 or TRBV6-3 to TRBJ1-2; D gene unclear. This CDR3 region has 13 residues. The germline CDR1 and CDR2 sequences are MNHEY and SVGEGT. With 4 bases removed from V and 1 base from J, the gap between germline ends came to 7 bases.

The table lists this clone with a count of one. The chain has TRBV9 and TRBJ1-1, with D possibly being TRBD1 (5 bases). The CDR3 loop spans 14 amino acids. CDR1 is SGDLS, CDR2 YYNGEE, per germline. The V end was cut by 0 bases, the J end by 0 bases, with 6 bases between. The CDR3 protein is CASSVGGVNTEAFF. The CDR3 DNA follows: TGTGCCAGCAGCGTAGGGGGGGTGAACACTGAAGCTTTCTTT. The complete variable domain, with remaining parts taken from reference TRBV9 and TRBJ1-1, reads DSGVTQTPKHLITATGQRVTLRCSPRSGDLSVYWYQQSLDQGLQFLIQYYNGEERAKGNILERFSAQQFPDLHSELNLSSLELGDSALYFCASSVGGVNTEAFFGQGTRLTVV.

The chain has TRBV2 and TRBJ2-7; D not resolved. The V gene's germline CDR1 is SNHLY and CDR2 FYNNEI. The V end was cut by 0 bases, the J end by 5 bases, with 14 bases between. This CDR3 is built from 15 residues. In DNA form, the CDR3 reads TGTGCCAGCAGTGAAGCACTACCGAGGAGCCACGAGCAGTACTTC. This translates into CASSEALPRSHEQYF. The full variable domain, completed using reference TRBV2 and TRBJ2-7, is EPEVTQTPSHQVTQMGQEVILRCVPISNHLYFYWYRQILGQKVEFLVSFYNNEISEKSEIFDDQFSVERPDGSNFTLKIRSTKLEDSAMYFCASSEALPRSHEQYFGPGTRLTVT.

The chain recombines TRBV18 with TRBJ1-1, with D perhaps TRBD1 (6 bases). CDR1 KGHSH and CDR2 LQKENI come from the germline V gene. This CDR3 is built from 17 residues. V was pared by 2 bases and J by 0 bases, with 16 bases between. CDR3 DNA sequence: TGTGCCAGCTCACCAACGCTGGCAGGGGCCATGAACACTGAAGCTTTCTTT. As protein: CASSPTLAGAMNTEAFF.

J is TRBJ2-7 and V is TRBV30; 10 bases match TRBD2. The CDR3 is made up of 13 amino acids. Germline V gives CDR1 GTSNPN, CDR2 SVGIG (reference sequence). The ends lost 8 bases at V and 6 bases at J; junction bases unmatched: 10. DNA of the CDR3: TGTGCCGGATATAGCGGGGGGCTGTCCGAGCAGTACTTC. Residues: CAGYSGGLSEQYF. Drawing the rest from reference TRBV30 and TRBJ2-7, the complete variable domain is SQTIHQWPATLVQPVGSPLSLECTVEGTSNPNLYWYRQAAGRGLQLLFYSVGIGQISSEVPQNLSASRPQDRQFILSSKKLLLSDSGFYLCAGYSGGLSEQYFGPGTRLTVT.

J is TRBJ1-1 and V is TRBV19; a weak D match, TRBD1 (5 bases). This CDR3 is built from 16 residues. V lost 3 bases and J lost 1, with 15 bases in between. CDR1 LNHDA and CDR2 SQIVND come from the germline V gene (reference sequence). The CDR3 DNA sequence: TGTGCCAGTAGTATTCGGAGGGGAAGGGGGAACACTGAAGCTTTCTTT. Amino acid sequence: CASSIRRGRGNTEAFF.

The chain links TRBV7-2 to TRBJ1-3, with D tentatively TRBD1 (6 bases). CDR3 length equals 15 residues. The germline CDR1 and CDR2 sequences are SGHTA and FQGNSA. Trimming pared 1 base from V and 4 bases from J, leaving 11 bases between. CDR3 sequence: CASSLDPGAGNTIYF. CDR3 nucleotide sequence: TGTGCCAGCAGCTTAGATCCAGGGGCAGGAAACACCATATATTTT.

The V call is TRBV9, the J call TRBJ1-2; D is ambiguous. V was cut by 3 bases and J by 2 bases, with 11 bases left in between. Looked up from germline, CDR1 is SGDLS and CDR2 is YYNGEE. This CDR3 has 14 amino acids. CDR3 in DNA: TGTGCCAGCAGCGACATCCGTACAAACTATGGCTACACCTTC. This encodes CASSDIRTNYGYTF.

This clone was detected a few times. This chain joins TRBV7-3 and TRBJ2-6; D not resolved. The CDR3 has 18 amino acids. Deletions cut 5 bases from V and 0 bases from J, with 17 bases between. Germline loops: CDR1 SGHTA, CDR2 FQGTGA. DNA for the CDR3: TGTGCCAGCAGCCGCTGGGCCATCCTTAGCTCTGGGGCCAACGTCCTGACTTTC. Protein sequence: CASSRWAILSSGANVLTF.

The genes are TRBV7-2 and TRBJ1-3, with a tentative D call TRBD1 (5 bases). V was trimmed by 4 bases and J by 2 bases, leaving 12 bases between them. The CDR3 has 15 residues. The V gene's germline CDR1 is SGHTA and CDR2 FQGNSA. This CDR3 is CASSSYDSAGNTIYF. CDR3 coding DNA: TGTGCCAGCAGCTCATACGACAGCGCTGGAAACACCATATATTTT.

This chain connects TRBV19 to TRBJ1-5; the D is unclear. V lost 10 bases and J lost 3, with 10 bases in between. The CDR3 length is 12 residues. Germline CDR1 reads LNHDA; CDR2 reads SQIVND (reference sequence). The CDR3 DNA sequence: TGTGCCACACAAAATACCAATCAGCCCCAGCATTTT. This encodes CATQNTNQPQHF.

V and J are TRBV6-5 and TRBJ2-5, with a weak D call TRBD2 (6 bases). CDR3 length: 14 residues. CDR1 is MNHEY, CDR2 SVGAGI, per germline. The V gene lost 2 bases and the J gene lost 5 bases, with 12 bases spanning the gap. This CDR3 is CASSYIGEEETQYF. CDR3 sequence (DNA): TGTGCCAGCAGTTACATAGGGGAGGAGGAGACCCAGTACTTC.

This chain connects TRBV5-4 to TRBJ2-7; D is unresolved. V was pared by 1 base and J by 5 bases, with 16 bases between. Germline V gene lookup returns CDR1 SGHNT and CDR2 YYREEE (reference sequence). This CDR3 spans 15 amino acids. The DNA of the CDR3 is TGTGCCAGCAGCTTGCCAGGTAGGCTGAGAGACGAGCAGTACTTC. This encodes CASSLPGRLRDEQYF.

V usage is TRBV3-1 (or the pseudogene TRBV3-2) and J usage is TRBJ2-7; the match to TRBD1 covers 7 bases. CDR3 size: 16 residues. Germline CDR1 reads LGHDT; CDR2 reads YNNKEL (reference sequence). V shed 1 base, J shed 1 base, and the junction held 7 bases outside the gene matches. The CDR3 region has the DNA TGTGCCAGCAGCCAAGGACAGGGCACTTCATCCTACGAGCAGTACTTC. Translated: CASSQGQGTSSYEQYF.

In its sample, this clone was seen once. The CDR3 here is CASSHRVRGTYEQYF. CDR3 nucleotide sequence: TGTGCCAGCAGCCACAGGGTGAGGGGAACCTACGAGCAGTACTTC. The genes are TRBV7-8 and TRBJ2-7, with a tentative D call TRBD1 (6 bases). The CDR3 has 15 amino acids. Trimming shortened V by 5 bases and J by 2 bases, and 16 bases separated the two germline ends. Germline V gene sequence: CDR1 SGHVS, CDR2 FQNEAQ.

The chain combines TRBV6-5 with TRBJ1-5; D gene uncertain. Germline assignment: CDR1 MNHEY and CDR2 SVGAGI. CDR3 size: 12 residues. V was pared by 6 bases and J by 11 bases, with 14 bases between. CDR3 nucleotides: TGTGCCAGCAGCACTCCCCTCGGGGCCCAGCATTTT. It translates to CASSTPLGAQHF.

The rearrangement uses TRBV5-6 and TRBJ1-1, with TRBD1 as a possible D gene (6 bases). CDR1 and CDR2 from the germline V gene are SGHDT and YYEEEE. This CDR3 contains 13 residues. V was trimmed by 4 bases and J by 5 bases, leaving 12 bases between them. CDR3 nucleotides: TGTGCCAGCAGCCTTCTCAGGGGAACTGAAGCTTTCTTT. Translated, it gives CASSLLRGTEAFF.

The chain links TRBV11-3 to TRBJ2-3; 13 bases match TRBD2. Per germline, CDR1 SGHNT and CDR2 YENEEA. V lost 4 bases, J lost 0 bases, and 4 bases stayed unmatched. The CDR3 covers 17 residues. The CDR3 DNA reads as TGTGCCAGCAGCTCTGGACTAGCGGGAGATAGCACAGATACGCAGTATTTT. As protein: CASSSGLAGDSTDTQYF.